Reported below is one T cell receptor beta chain. Its antigen is unidentified. This record belongs to a study of cytomegalovirus exposure and HLA in healthy donors. Study-level findings and limits: Confirmation in vitro established that a few CMV-associated chains were specific for CMV antigens. Most TCR sequences were uncommon, yet certain public TCRs appeared in many donors. Subsequent analysis of the approximately 110 validation repertoires found a tendency for first-cohort TCR clusters to co-occur.

The V end was cut by 2 bases, the J end by 6 bases, with 10 bases between. This CDR3 is built from 13 residues. Germline V gives CDR1 MNHEY, CDR2 SMNVEV (reference sequence). TCRdb's table, derived via immunoSEQ multiplex PCR, lists solely in-frame clones and lacks some. The table lists about 330,000 clones, roughly 90% of them singletons, with approximately 1.2% in the top ten. This receptor was obtained from a woman aged 25 to 39 in good health and CMV-seropositive. The genes are TRBV27 and TRBJ1-1; D possibly corresponds to TRBD1 (5 bases). The sequenced sample was PBMCs. CDR3 residues: CASSLGGFAEAFF. The CDR3 nucleotides read TGTGCCAGCAGTTTAGGGGGGTTTGCTGAAGCTTTCTTT.